This T cell receptor beta chain was identified during a study of lymphopenia after photon versus proton radiotherapy. Study-wide results and caveats: Post-nadir TCR diversity decline inversely tracked overall survival among those who died. Photon-treated patients lost naive T cells and TCR diversity; proton-treated stayed stable. Authors raise, but do not show, better survival with proton therapy. Post-nadir diversity loss with photons came from oligoclonal expansion, particularly CD8+ Temra cells.

Only one count was recorded for this clone. Its antigen is unknown. V lost 1 base and J lost 11, with 23 bases in between. CDR1 and CDR2 (germline): MGHRA, YSYEKL. CDR3 length: 16 amino acids. Clones were read by immunoSEQ multiplex PCR, and TCRdb kept only the in-frame ones, dropping some. The table includes about 65,000 clones, around 87% detected once. The receptor comes from an elderly man with esophageal cancer. Sample: peripheral blood, taken from a patient treated with proton-based radiotherapy. V gene TRBV4-1 combines with J gene TRBJ2-5; TRBD1 might be the D (5 bases). CDR3 region: CASSQATIMGRSLQYF. The CDR3, as DNA: TGCGCCAGCAGCCAAGCTACAATTATGGGGCGGTCTCTGCAGTACTTC.